This T cell receptor beta chain was observed in a study of cytomegalovirus exposure and HLA in healthy donors. The PCR contained 60 Vbeta and 13 Jbeta primers. TCRdb's table, derived via immunoSEQ multiplex PCR, lists solely in-frame clones and lacks some. The data show around 120,000 clones, about 79% seen once. The CDR3 is 13 residues long. V lost 5 bases and J lost 15, with 20 bases in between. Germline CDR1 SGHVS, CDR2 FQNEAQ. V and J are TRBV7-8 and TRBJ2-1, with D perhaps TRBD2 (5 bases). This clonotype was sampled from a man aged 18 to 35 in good health and CMV-seronegative. Sequenced material: PBMCs. The CDR3 nucleotides are TGTGCCAGCAGCGCCGGCCGACGAGCGGTACGGTTCTTC. Its protein product is CASSAGRRAVRFF.